These 13 T cell receptor beta chains share one sample of origin, sequenced in a study of early T cells in non-severe SARS-CoV-2 infection. A single record per CDR3 protein comes from TCRdb applying MiXCR to the 5' RACE reads. Of about 71,000 distinct CDR3 sequences in the sample, over 10% were seen once. Sequenced material: whole blood, taken at baseline. These receptors were obtained from an adult who was a healthcare worker with PCR-confirmed SARS-CoV-2 infection or an uninfected control (not recorded which).

This clonotype has more than one count but fewer than ten. V gene TRBV11-2 combines with J gene TRBJ1-1, with 7 bases lining up with TRBD1. Germline CDR1 is SGHAT and CDR2 is FQNNGV. V gave up 2 bases and J gave up 8 bases; unmatched junction bases: 8. The CDR3 extends over 14 amino acids. Here the CDR3 reads CASSLPSPTGEAFF. In nucleotides, the CDR3 is TGTGCCAGCAGCTTACCCTCACCGACAGGGGAAGCTTTCTTT. Supplemented by reference TRBV11-2 and TRBJ1-1, the full variable domain reads EAGVAQSPRYKIIEKRQSVAFWCNPISGHATLYWYQQILGQGPKLLIQFQNNGVVDDSQLPKDRFSAERLKGVDSTLKIQPAKLEDSAVYLCASSLPSPTGEAFFGQGTRLTVV.

This clonotype showed up just a few times. This chain joins TRBV29-1 and TRBJ2-7, with D tentatively TRBD2 (5 bases). V gave up 4 bases and J gave up 9 bases, with 16 bases separating them. Germline V gene lookup returns CDR1 SQVTM and CDR2 ANQGSEA. The CDR3 totals 12 residues. DNA for the CDR3: TGCAGCGTTGGGTTACGGGGAGCTACGCAGTACTTC. Protein: CSVGLRGATQYF.

The chain uses TRBV28 and TRBJ1-2; D not resolved. The CDR3 covers 14 residues. CDR1 is MDHEN and CDR2 is SYDVKM in the germline V gene. Trimming removed 3 bases from V and 2 bases from J, with 10 bases in between. CDR3 amino acids: CASSFSGGNYGYTF. CDR3 bases: TGTGCCAGCAGTTTTTCCGGCGGGAACTATGGCTACACCTTC.

The table lists this clonotype with a few counts. This chain uses TRBV6-1 with TRBJ1-1; no reliable D call. The ends were cut back, 10 bases at V and 0 bases at J, with 21 bases in the middle. CDR1 and CDR2 (germline): MNHNS, SASEGT. There are 16 residues in the CDR3. The DNA for the CDR3 is TGTGCCACCGCCGGGCGGGGAGGAAGTATGAACACTGAAGCTTTCTTT. Translating it yields CATAGRGGSMNTEAFF.

This clonotype was seen at least ten times. The chain links TRBV28 to TRBJ2-5; D is ambiguous. CDR3 length: 11 amino acids. V was cut by 4 bases and J by 4 bases, with 4 bases left in between. Looked up from germline, CDR1 is MDHEN and CDR2 is SYDVKM. The CDR3 is CASSWLETQYF. In DNA form, the CDR3 reads TGTGCCAGCAGTTGGCTAGAGACCCAGTACTTC.

This clonotype was counted a few times. The rearrangement joins TRBV7-9 to TRBJ1-2; tentatively, D is TRBD1 (5 bases). Trimming removed 2 bases from V and 0 bases from J, with 13 bases in between. Germline V gene lookup returns CDR1 SEHNR and CDR2 FQNEAQ (reference sequence). This CDR3 region has 16 residues. CDR3 region: CASSLYEGLANYGYTF. For the CDR3, the DNA is TGTGCCAGCAGCTTATACGAGGGACTAGCTAACTATGGCTACACCTTC.

This clonotype has ten or more counts. This CDR3 reads CASSLQSSYEQYF. In nucleotides, the CDR3 is TGTGCCAGCAGTTTACAGAGCTCCTACGAGCAGTACTTC. J is TRBJ2-7 and V is TRBV28, with unresolved D. The CDR3 runs to 13 residues. Trimming removed 2 bases at V and 0 bases at J, with 5 bases between. Germline CDR1 and CDR2: MDHEN and SYDVKM.

This clonotype has ten or more counts. The DNA for the CDR3 is TGTGCCACCAGCAGAGATCAAGGAGGGGTAGAGACCCAGTACTTC. Translated, it gives CATSRDQGGVETQYF. The chain carries TRBV15 and TRBJ2-5; maybe TRBD2 (6 bases). Trimming took 0 bases from V and 4 from J, leaving 12 bases between them. Germline CDR1 and CDR2: LNHNV and YYDKDF (reference sequence). This CDR3 contains 15 residues. The variable domain in full, completed from reference TRBV15 and TRBJ2-5, reads DAMVIQNPRYQVTQFGKPVTLSCSQTLNHNVMYWYQQKSSQAPKLLFHYYDKDFNNEADTPDNFQSRRPNTSFCFLDIRSPGLGDTAMYLCATSRDQGGVETQYFGPGTRLLVL.

This clonotype has just a few counts. The chain recombines TRBV11-3 with TRBJ2-3; TRBD1 is a possible D gene (6 bases). This CDR3 contains 14 residues. Looked up from germline, CDR1 is SGHNT and CDR2 is YENEEA. V was pared by 2 bases and J by 4 bases, with 10 bases between. CDR3 residues: CASSLRGWPDTQYF. The DNA of the CDR3 is TGTGCCAGCAGCTTAAGGGGGTGGCCAGATACGCAGTATTTT.

The chain carries TRBV4-2 and TRBJ1-1, with 9 bases that match TRBD1. The ends lost 3 bases at V and 6 bases at J; junction bases unmatched: 8. The CDR3 has 15 residues. Germline V gene data show CDR1 as LGHNA and CDR2 as YNFKEQ. The CDR3 DNA reads TGTGCCAGCAGCCAGCAGGACAGGGGATGGTCTGAAGCTTTCTTT. Translation: CASSQQDRGWSEAFF.

This clonotype was picked up a small number of times. The chain combines TRBV11-2 with TRBJ2-5; 9 nucleotides align to TRBD1. CDR3 length: 18 residues. Germline-derived CDR1 and CDR2 are SGHAT and FQNNGV. Unmatched junction bases numbered 15, after V lost 5 bases and J lost 2 bases. CDR3 sequence (DNA): TGTGCCAGCAGCCGCGGGACAGGGTCTAATGGGGAGCAAGAGACCCAGTACTTC. It translates to CASSRGTGSNGEQETQYF.

The V and J genes are TRBV24-1 and TRBJ2-3; D is unclear. CDR1 is KGHDR, CDR2 SFDVKD, per germline. V lost 7 bases, J lost 2 bases, and 9 bases lay in between. The CDR3 has 13 residues. CDR3 sequence: CATRAAVTDTQYF. The CDR3 region has the DNA TGTGCCACCAGGGCGGCAGTCACAGATACGCAGTATTTT.

The V gene is TRBV5-1, the J gene TRBJ1-1; a possible D gene is TRBD1 (5 bases). From germline, CDR1 is SGHRS and CDR2 YFSETQ. Trimming left V 0 bases short and J 5 bases short, with 17 bases between. The CDR3 spans 16 residues. CDR3 residues: CASSLVVVQGGTEAFF. Here the CDR3 DNA reads TGCGCCAGCAGCTTGGTAGTCGTGCAGGGAGGGACTGAAGCTTTCTTT.